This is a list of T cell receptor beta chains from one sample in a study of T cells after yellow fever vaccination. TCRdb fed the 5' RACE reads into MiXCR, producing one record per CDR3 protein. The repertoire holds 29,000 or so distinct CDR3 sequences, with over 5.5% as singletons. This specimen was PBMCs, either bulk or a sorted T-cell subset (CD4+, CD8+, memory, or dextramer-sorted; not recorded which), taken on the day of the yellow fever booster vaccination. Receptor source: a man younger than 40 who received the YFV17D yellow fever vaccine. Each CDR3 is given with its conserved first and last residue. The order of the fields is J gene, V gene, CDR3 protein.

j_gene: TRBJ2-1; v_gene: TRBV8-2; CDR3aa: CGDPRPRENEQFF
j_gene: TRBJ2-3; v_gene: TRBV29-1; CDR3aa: CSVARGGTSTDTQYF
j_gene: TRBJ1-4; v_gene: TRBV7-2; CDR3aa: CASSHWSGLVTEKLFF
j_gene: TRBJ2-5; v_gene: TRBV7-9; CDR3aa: CVTQAPGHPKEETQYF
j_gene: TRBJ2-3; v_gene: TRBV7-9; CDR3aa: CASSLELGSTDTQYF
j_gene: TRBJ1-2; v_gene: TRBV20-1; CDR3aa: CSAKMTLTDNYGYTF
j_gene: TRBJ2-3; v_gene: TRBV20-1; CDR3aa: CSARSGRRGTDTQYF
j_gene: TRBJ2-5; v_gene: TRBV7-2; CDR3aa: CASSSRQGEETQYF
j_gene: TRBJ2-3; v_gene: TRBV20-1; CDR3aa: CSARRLAGDADTQYF
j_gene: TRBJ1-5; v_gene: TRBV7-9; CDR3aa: CASSLVGQPQHF
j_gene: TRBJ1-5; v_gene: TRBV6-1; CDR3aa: CASSEASGGRQPQHF
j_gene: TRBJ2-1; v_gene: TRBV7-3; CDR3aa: CASSYGTSGYNEQFF
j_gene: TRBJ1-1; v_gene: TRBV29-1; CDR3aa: CSVDTGGVTEAFF
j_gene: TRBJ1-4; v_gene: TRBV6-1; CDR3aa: CASRPRQPSEKLFF
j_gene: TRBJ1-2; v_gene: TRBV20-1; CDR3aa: CSASPAGSNYGYTF
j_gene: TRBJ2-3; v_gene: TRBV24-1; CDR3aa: CATQWEDTQYF
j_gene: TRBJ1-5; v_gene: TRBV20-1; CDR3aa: CSARTEGRVNQPQHF
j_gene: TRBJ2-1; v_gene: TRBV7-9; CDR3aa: CASSLPSGRTNEQFF
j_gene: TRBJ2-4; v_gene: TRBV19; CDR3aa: CASSKDGSGSKNIQYF
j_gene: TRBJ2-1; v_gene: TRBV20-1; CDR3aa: CSAGESYSSWNEQFF
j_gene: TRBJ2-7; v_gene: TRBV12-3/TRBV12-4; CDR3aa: CASSQGPTYEQYF
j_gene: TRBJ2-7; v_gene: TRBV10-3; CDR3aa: CAISEVVGSATYEQYF
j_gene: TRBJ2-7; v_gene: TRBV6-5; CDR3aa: CASSSGQRAQYF
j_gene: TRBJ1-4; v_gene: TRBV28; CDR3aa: CASSSGTGPNEKLFF
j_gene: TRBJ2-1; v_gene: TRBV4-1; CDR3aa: CASSQVGWSSYNEQFF
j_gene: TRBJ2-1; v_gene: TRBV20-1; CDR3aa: CSATAASNWDEQFF
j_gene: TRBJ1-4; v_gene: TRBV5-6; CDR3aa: CASSLRGEYNEKLFF
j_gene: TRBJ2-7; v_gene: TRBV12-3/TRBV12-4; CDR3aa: CASSLKRLGRGSYEQYF
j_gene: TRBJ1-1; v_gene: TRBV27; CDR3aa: CAIHPGQTNTEAFF
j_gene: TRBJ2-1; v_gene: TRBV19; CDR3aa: CASSLGGLNYNEQFF
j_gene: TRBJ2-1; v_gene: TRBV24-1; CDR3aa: CATSDSGSYNEQFF
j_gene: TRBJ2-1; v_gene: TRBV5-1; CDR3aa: CASSLDPSGRSGEQFF
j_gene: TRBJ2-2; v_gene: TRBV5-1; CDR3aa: CASSLGDGTGELFF
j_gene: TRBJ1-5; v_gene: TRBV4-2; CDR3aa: CASSQPGDTGQPQHF
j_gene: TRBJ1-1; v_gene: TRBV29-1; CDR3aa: CMSPGGAMNTEAFF
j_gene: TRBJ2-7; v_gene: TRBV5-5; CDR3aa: CASSSQTTGRGQYF
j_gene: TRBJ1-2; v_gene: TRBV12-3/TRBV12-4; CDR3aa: CASSSPQGGYTF
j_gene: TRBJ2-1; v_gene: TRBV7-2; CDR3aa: CASSLAGGTSGRAYNEQFF
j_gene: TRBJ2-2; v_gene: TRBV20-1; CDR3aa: CFARVADTRTGELFF
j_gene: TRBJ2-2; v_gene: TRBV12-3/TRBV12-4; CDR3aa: CASSQGWGTGSTGELFF
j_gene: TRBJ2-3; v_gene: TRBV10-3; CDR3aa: CAISEGDTQYF
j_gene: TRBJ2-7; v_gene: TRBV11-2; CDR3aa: CASSALGGGDEQYF
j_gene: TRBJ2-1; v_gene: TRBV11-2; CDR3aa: CASSLLAGGPGEQFF
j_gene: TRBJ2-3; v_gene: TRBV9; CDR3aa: CASWGYGLITDTQYF
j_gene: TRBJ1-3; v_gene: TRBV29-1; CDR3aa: CSVEGGTGTGNTIYF
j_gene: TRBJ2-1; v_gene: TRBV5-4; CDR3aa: CASSTGQGGYNEQFF
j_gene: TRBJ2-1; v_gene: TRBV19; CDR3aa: CASSVQGKNEQFF
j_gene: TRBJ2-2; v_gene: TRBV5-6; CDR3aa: CASTKGGYSFETGELFF